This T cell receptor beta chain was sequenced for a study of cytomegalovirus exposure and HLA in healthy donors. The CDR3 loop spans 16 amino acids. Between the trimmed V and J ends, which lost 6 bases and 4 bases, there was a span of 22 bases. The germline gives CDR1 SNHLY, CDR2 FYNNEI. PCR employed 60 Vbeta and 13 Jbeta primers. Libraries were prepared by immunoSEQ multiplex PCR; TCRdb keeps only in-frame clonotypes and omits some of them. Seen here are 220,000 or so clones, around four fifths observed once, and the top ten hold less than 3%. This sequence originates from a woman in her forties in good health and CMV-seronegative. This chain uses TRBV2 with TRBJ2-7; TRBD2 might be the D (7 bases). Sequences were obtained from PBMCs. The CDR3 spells CASSQTGRAWSYEQYF. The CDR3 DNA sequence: TGTGCCAGCAGCCAAACAGGGAGGGCATGGAGTTACGAGCAGTACTTC.